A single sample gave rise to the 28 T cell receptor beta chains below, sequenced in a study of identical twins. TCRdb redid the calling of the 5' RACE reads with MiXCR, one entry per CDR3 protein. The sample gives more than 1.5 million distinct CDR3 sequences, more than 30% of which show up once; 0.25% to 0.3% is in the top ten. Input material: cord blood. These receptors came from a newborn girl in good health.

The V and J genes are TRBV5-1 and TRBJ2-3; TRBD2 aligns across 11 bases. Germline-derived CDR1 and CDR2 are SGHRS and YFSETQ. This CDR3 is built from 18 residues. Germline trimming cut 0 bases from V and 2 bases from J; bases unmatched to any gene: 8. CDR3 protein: CASSLAPSGGYSTDTQYF. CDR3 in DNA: TGCGCCAGCAGCTTGGCACCTAGCGGGGGGTACTCCACAGATACGCAGTATTTT.

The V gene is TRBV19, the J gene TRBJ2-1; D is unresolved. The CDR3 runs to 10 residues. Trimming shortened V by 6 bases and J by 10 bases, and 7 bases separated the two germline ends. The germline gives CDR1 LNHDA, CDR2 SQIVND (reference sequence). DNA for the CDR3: TGTGCCAGTAGGCCCAGGGAGCAGTTCTTC. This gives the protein CASRPREQFF.

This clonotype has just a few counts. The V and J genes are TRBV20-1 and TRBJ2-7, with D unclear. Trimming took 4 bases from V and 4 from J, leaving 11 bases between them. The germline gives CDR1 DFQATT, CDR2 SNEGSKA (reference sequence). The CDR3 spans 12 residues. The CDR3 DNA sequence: TGCAGTGCTAACCCCGTAACTTACGAGCAGTACTTC. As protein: CSANPVTYEQYF.

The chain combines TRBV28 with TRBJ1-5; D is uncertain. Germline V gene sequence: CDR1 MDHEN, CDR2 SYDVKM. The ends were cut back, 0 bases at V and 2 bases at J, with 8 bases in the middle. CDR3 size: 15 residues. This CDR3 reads CASSLWASGNQPQHF. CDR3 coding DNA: TGTGCCAGCAGTTTATGGGCATCTGGCAATCAGCCCCAGCATTTT.

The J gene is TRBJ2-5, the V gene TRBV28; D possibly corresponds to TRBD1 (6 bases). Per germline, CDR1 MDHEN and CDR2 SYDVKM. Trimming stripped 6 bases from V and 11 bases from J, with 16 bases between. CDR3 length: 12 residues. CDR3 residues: CASRKQGNEQYF. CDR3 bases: TGTGCCAGCAGAAAACAGGGCAATGAGCAGTACTTC.

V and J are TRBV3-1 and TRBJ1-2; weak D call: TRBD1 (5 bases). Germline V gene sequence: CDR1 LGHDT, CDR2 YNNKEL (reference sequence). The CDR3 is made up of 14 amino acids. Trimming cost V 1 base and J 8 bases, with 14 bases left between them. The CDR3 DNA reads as TGTGCCAGCAGCCAAGTAGGCAGGGCGGGGGGCTACACCTTC. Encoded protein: CASSQVGRAGGYTF.

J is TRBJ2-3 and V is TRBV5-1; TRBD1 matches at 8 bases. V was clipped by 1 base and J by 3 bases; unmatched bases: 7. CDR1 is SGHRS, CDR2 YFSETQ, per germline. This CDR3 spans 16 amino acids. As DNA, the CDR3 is TGCGCCAGCAGCTTGCGGCCAGGGGGCAGGACAGATACGCAGTATTTT. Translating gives CASSLRPGGRTDTQYF.

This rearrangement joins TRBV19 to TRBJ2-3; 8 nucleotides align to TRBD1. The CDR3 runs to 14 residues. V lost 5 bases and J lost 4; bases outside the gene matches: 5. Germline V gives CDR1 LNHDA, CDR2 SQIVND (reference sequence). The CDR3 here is CASSADRVSDTQYF. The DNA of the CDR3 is TGTGCCAGTAGTGCGGACAGGGTATCAGATACGCAGTATTTT.

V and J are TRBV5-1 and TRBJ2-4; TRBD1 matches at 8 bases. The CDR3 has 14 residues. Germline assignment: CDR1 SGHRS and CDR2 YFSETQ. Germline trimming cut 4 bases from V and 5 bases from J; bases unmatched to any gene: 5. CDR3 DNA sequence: TGCGCCAGCAGCGTTCAGGGGGCGCAAAACATTCAGTACTTC. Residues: CASSVQGAQNIQYF.

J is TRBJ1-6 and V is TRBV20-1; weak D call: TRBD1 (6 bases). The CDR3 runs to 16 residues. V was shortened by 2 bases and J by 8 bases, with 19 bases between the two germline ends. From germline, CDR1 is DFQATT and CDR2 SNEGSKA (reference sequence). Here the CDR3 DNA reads TGCAGTGCTAGATCCAAGACAGGCACACTGGATTCACCCCTCCACTTT. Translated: CSARSKTGTLDSPLHF.

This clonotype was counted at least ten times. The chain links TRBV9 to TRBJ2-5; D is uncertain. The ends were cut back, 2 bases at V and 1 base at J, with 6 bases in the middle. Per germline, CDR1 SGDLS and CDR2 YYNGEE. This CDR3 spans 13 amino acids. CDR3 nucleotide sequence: TGTGCCAGCAGCGTGGACCTCCAAGAGACCCAGTACTTC. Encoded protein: CASSVDLQETQYF.

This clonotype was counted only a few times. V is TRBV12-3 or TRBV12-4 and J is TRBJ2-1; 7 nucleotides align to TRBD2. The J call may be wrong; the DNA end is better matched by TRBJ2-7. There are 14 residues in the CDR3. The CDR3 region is CASRRGSSYNEQYF. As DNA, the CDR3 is TGTGCCAGTCGGCGGGGGAGCTCCTACAATGAGCAGTACTTC.

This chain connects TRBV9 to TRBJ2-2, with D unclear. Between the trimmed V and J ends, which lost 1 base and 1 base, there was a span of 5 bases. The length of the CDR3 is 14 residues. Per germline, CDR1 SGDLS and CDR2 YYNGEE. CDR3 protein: CASSVIGNTGELFF. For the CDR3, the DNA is TGTGCCAGCAGCGTAATAGGGAACACCGGGGAGCTGTTTTTT.

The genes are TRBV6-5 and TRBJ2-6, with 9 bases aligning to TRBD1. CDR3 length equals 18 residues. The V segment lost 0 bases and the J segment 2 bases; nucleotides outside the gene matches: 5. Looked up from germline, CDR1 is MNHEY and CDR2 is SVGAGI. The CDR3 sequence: CASSYSIYRGPGANVLTF. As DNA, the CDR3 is TGTGCCAGCAGTTACTCAATCTACAGGGGGCCTGGGGCCAACGTCCTGACTTTC.

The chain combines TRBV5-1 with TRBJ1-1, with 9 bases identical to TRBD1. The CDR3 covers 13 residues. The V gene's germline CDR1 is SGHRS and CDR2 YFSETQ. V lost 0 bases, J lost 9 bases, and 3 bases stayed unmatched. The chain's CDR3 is CASSLAGQGQAFF. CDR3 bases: TGCGCCAGCAGCTTGGCGGGACAGGGCCAAGCTTTCTTT.

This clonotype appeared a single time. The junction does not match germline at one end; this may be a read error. This CDR3 is CASGYNSPLAKNIQYF. The CDR3 DNA reads as TGTGCCAGCGGTTACAACTCCCCGCTAGCCAAAAACATTCAGTACTTC. The chain has TRBV6-5 and TRBJ2-4; no firm D call. The CDR3 runs 16 residues. CDR1 is MNHEY, CDR2 SVGAGI, per germline.

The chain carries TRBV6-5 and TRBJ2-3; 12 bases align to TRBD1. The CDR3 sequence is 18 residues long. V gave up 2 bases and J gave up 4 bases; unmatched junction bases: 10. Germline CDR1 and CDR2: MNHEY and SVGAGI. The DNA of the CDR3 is TGTGCCAGCAGTTACATAACTCCGGGACAGGGGGCCTCAGATACGCAGTATTTT. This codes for CASSYITPGQGASDTQYF.

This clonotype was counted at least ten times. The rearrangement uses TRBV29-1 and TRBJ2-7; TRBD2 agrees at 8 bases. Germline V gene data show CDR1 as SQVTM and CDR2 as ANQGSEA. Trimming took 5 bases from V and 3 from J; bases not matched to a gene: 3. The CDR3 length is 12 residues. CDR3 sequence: CSVTSGSYEQYF. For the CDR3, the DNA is TGCAGCGTTACTAGCGGAAGCTACGAGCAGTACTTC.

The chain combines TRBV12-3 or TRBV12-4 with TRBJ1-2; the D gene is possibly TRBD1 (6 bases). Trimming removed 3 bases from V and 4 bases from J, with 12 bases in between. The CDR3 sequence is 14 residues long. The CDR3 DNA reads TGTGCCAGCAGTTTTAGCGGGGGCTTCTATGGCTACACCTTC. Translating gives CASSFSGGFYGYTF.

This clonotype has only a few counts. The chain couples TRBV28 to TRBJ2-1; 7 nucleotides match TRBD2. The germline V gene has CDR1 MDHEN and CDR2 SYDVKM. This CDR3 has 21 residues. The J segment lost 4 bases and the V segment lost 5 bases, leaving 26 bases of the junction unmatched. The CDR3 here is CASSAGQPSNRRGGLYNEQFF. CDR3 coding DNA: TGTGCCAGCAGTGCCGGCCAGCCAAGCAATCGTAGGGGAGGGCTTTACAATGAGCAGTTCTTC.

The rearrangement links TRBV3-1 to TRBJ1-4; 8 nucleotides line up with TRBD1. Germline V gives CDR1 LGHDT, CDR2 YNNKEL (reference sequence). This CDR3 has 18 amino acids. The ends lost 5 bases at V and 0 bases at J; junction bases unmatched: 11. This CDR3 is CASSGEGQATPTNEKLFF. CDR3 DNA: TGTGCCAGCAGCGGGGAGGGACAGGCCACACCAACTAATGAAAAACTGTTTTTT. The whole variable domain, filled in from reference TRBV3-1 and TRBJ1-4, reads DTAVSQTPKYLVTQMGNDKSIKCEQNLGHDTMYWYKQDSKKFLKIMFSYNNKELIINETVPNRFSPKSPDKAHLNLHINSLELGDSAVYFCASSGEGQATPTNEKLFFGSGTQLSVL.

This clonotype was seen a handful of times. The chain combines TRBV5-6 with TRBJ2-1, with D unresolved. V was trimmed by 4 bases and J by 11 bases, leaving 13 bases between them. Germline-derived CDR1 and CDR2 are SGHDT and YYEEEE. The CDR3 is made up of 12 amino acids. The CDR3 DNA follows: TGTGCCAGCAGCAGCAGTTCGGTCCAGCAGTTCTTC. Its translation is CASSSSSVQQFF.

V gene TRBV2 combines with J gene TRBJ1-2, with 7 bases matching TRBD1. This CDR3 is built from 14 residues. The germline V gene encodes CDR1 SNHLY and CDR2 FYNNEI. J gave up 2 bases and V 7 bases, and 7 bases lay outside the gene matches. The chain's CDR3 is CASIADRANYGYTF. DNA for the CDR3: TGTGCCAGCATTGCCGACAGGGCAAACTATGGCTACACCTTC.

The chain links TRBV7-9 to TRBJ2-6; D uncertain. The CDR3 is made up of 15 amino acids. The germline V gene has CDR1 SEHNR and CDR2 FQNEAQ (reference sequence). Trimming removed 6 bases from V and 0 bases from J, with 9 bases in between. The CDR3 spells CASSFPRSGANVLTF. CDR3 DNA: TGTGCCAGCAGTTTCCCTCGCTCTGGGGCCAACGTCCTGACTTTC.

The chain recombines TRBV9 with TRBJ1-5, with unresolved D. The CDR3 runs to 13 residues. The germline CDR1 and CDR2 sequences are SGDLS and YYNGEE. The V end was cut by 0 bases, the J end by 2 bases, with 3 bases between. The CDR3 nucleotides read TGTGCCAGCAGCGTAGGACGCAATCAGCCCCAGCATTTT. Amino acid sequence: CASSVGRNQPQHF.

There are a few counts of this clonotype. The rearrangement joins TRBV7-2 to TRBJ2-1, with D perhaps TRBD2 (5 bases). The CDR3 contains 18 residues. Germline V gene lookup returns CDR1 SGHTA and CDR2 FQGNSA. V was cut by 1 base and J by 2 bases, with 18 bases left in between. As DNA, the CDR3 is TGTGCCAGCAGCTTAGGCCCAAGGCTAGCCACCCCCTACAATGAGCAGTTCTTC. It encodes CASSLGPRLATPYNEQFF. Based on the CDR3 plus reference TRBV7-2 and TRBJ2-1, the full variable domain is GAGVSQSPSNKVTEKGKDVELRCDPISGHTALYWYRQSLGQGLEFLIYFQGNSAPDKSGLPSDRFSAERTGGSVSTLTIQRTQQEDSAVYLCASSLGPRLATPYNEQFFGPGTRLTVL.

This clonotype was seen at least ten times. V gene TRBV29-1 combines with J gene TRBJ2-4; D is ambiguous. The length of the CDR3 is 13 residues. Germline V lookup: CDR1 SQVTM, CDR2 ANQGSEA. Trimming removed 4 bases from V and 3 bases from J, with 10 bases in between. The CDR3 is CSVAAGNKNIQYF. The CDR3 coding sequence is TGCAGCGTTGCCGCCGGAAACAAAAACATTCAGTACTTC.

The CDR3 is CASSRYTGAYEQYF. The CDR3 nucleotides read TGTGCCAGCAGCAGATATACAGGGGCCTACGAGCAGTACTTC. J is TRBJ2-7 and V is TRBV12-3 or TRBV12-4, with 7 bases matching TRBD1. The CDR3 spans 14 residues. Trimming at V came to 6 bases and at J to 2 bases, leaving 7 bases not matched to a gene.